The next 32 T cell receptor beta chains were all read from a single sample in a study of blood T cell repertoires in COVID-19. The table came from immunoSEQ multiplex PCR; TCRdb's copy has only in-frame clones and leaves some out. The repertoire holds over 70,000 clones, with 75% to 90% as singletons. The sequenced sample was peripheral blood. Receptors originate from a human donor in a cohort sampled during active COVID-19.

The chain carries TRBV9 and TRBJ2-7, with D uncertain. CDR1 is SGDLS and CDR2 is YYNGEE in the germline V gene. The CDR3 is 14 residues long. V was shortened by 0 bases and J by 2 bases, with 9 bases between the two germline ends. CDR3 sequence: CASSVAQSPYEQYF. The CDR3 DNA reads TGTGCCAGCAGCGTAGCTCAGTCCCCCTACGAGCAGTACTTC.

The table lists this clone with a count of one. The V call is TRBV6-5, the J call TRBJ1-2; 9 bases match TRBD1. The CDR3 contains 15 residues. After removal of 5 bases from V and 1 base from J, the junction contained 5 bases not matched to a gene. CDR1 and CDR2 (germline): MNHEY, SVGAGI. CDR3 sequence reads: CASSPGTGINYGYTF. The CDR3 DNA reads TGTGCCAGCAGTCCCGGGACAGGGATTAACTATGGCTACACCTTC.

The genes are TRBV6-2 or TRBV6-3 and TRBJ2-7; TRBD1 is a possible D gene (5 bases). Germline loops: CDR1 MNHEY, CDR2 SVGEGT. V lost 8 bases to trimming and J lost 6 bases, with 17 bases between them. The CDR3 consists of 13 residues. The CDR3 region has the DNA TGTGCCAGCGGTTCGACAGTACCGCGCGAGCAGTACTTC. This encodes CASGSTVPREQYF.

The chain combines TRBV3-1 (or the pseudogene TRBV3-2) with TRBJ2-3, with 7 bases aligning to TRBD2. The V segment lost 0 bases and the J segment 2 bases; nucleotides outside the gene matches: 8. This CDR3 region has 17 residues. Germline V gene sequence: CDR1 LGHDT, CDR2 YNNKEL (reference sequence). DNA for the CDR3: TGTGCCAGCAGCCAAGAAGCGGCGGGGGACCTCACAGATACGCAGTATTTT. As protein: CASSQEAAGDLTDTQYF.

V is TRBV7-2 and J is TRBJ1-1; D possibly corresponds to TRBD1 (6 bases). V lost 7 bases and J lost 4, with 16 bases in between. Germline CDR1 and CDR2: SGHTA and FQGNSA. The CDR3 covers 14 residues. The CDR3 nucleotides are TGTGCCAGCACCCGAATGGGGGCGAGCACTGAAGCTTTCTTT. Its protein product is CASTRMGASTEAFF.

This chain uses TRBV28 with TRBJ2-2; the D is unclear. CDR1 is MDHEN, CDR2 SYDVKM, per germline. V dropped 6 bases and J dropped 7 bases, with 9 bases sitting between them. The CDR3 runs to 12 residues. CDR3 DNA: TGTGCCAGCAGCCGGAGACTCGGGGAGCTGTTTTTT. It is translated as CASSRRLGELFF.

The chain uses TRBV7-9 and TRBJ1-4; TRBD1 aligns across 9 bases. Germline CDR1 is SEHNR and CDR2 is FQNEAQ (reference sequence). J was trimmed by 5 bases and V by 5 bases; bases with no gene match: 3. The CDR3 covers 14 residues. The CDR3 bases are TGTGCCAGCAGCGAGGACAGGGGAAATGAAAAACTGTTTTTT. It codes for CASSEDRGNEKLFF.

The rearrangement links TRBV11-3 to TRBJ2-3; D remains ambiguous. V was trimmed by 1 base and J by 0 bases, leaving 8 bases between them. Looked up from germline, CDR1 is SGHNT and CDR2 is YENEEA. The CDR3 sequence is 15 residues long. Here the CDR3 reads CASSLGGGSTDTQYF. The DNA of the CDR3 is TGTGCCAGCAGCTTAGGCGGCGGTAGCACAGATACGCAGTATTTT.

This clone has only a few counts. The genes are TRBV5-4 and TRBJ1-2, with TRBD1 identical over 7 bases. The CDR3 is made up of 14 amino acids. After removal of 4 bases from V and 4 bases from J, the junction contained 7 bases not matched to a gene. Germline V gives CDR1 SGHNT, CDR2 YYREEE (reference sequence). The CDR3 loop is CASSPTGSGYGYTF. The CDR3 nucleotides are TGTGCCAGCAGCCCGACAGGGTCCGGCTATGGCTACACCTTC.

The rearrangement uses TRBV18 and TRBJ1-1; tentatively, D is TRBD1 (6 bases). This CDR3 region has 16 residues. Trimming removed 3 bases from V and 0 bases from J, with 14 bases in between. CDR1 is KGHSH, CDR2 LQKENI, per germline. The CDR3 reads CASSPLDSPLNTEAFF. In DNA form, the CDR3 reads TGTGCCAGCTCACCTCTGGACAGCCCTTTGAACACTGAAGCTTTCTTT. Full variable domain (missing parts from reference TRBV18 and TRBJ1-1): NAGVMQNPRHLVRRRGQEARLRCSPMKGHSHVYWYRQLPEEGLKFMVYLQKENIIDESGMPKERFSAEFPKEGPSILRIQQVVRGDSAAYFCASSPLDSPLNTEAFFGQGTRLTVV.

The chain links TRBV5-4 to TRBJ2-1; D unclear. Trimming took 0 bases from V and 4 from J, leaving 11 bases between them. CDR3 length equals 15 residues. Germline loops: CDR1 SGHNT, CDR2 YYREEE (reference sequence). The CDR3 DNA reads TGTGCCAGCAGCTTGGACAGCCCTAATTACAATGAGCAGTTCTTC. It yields the protein CASSLDSPNYNEQFF. Complete variable domain (other parts from reference TRBV5-4 and TRBJ2-1): ETGVTQSPTHLIKTRGQQVTLRCSSQSGHNTVSWYQQALGQGPQFIFQYYREEENGRGNFPPRFSGLQFPNYSSELNVNALELDDSALYLCASSLDSPNYNEQFFGPGTRLTVL.

The rearrangement links TRBV6-6 to TRBJ2-7, with D possibly being TRBD2 (6 bases). Trimming stripped 5 bases from V and 0 bases from J, with 20 bases between. Germline V gene sequence: CDR1 MNHNY, CDR2 SVGAGI (reference sequence). This CDR3 comprises 17 residues. The CDR3 sequence: CASSPTGGLLLSYEQYF. The CDR3 DNA is TGTGCCAGCAGTCCAACCGGGGGACTGTTGCTCTCCTACGAGCAGTACTTC.

V is TRBV9 and J is TRBJ2-3; 11 positions agree with TRBD2. After removal of 7 bases from V and 4 bases from J, the junction contained 8 bases not matched to a gene. CDR1 and CDR2 from the germline V gene are SGDLS and YYNGEE. This CDR3 region has 15 residues. The CDR3: CASSSSGGAADTQYF. CDR3 nucleotide sequence: TGTGCCAGCTCAAGTAGCGGGGGGGCAGCAGATACGCAGTATTTT. The variable domain in full, with the rest retrieved from reference TRBV9 and TRBJ2-3, is DSGVTQTPKHLITATGQRVTLRCSPRSGDLSVYWYQQSLDQGLQFLIQYYNGEERAKGNILERFSAQQFPDLHSELNLSSLELGDSALYFCASSSSGGAADTQYFGPGTRLTVL.

The chain uses TRBV10-3 and TRBJ2-7, with 7 bases that match TRBD1. J lost 3 bases, V lost 4 bases, and 0 bases had no gene match. The germline V gene has CDR1 ENHRY and CDR2 SYGVKD. The CDR3 spans 12 residues. This CDR3 is CAISGQGYEQYF. CDR3 coding DNA: TGTGCCATCAGTGGACAGGGCTACGAGCAGTACTTC.

This clone appeared a single time. The chain combines TRBV6-5 with TRBJ2-4; 10 bases match TRBD1. After removal of 6 bases from V and 9 bases from J, the junction contained 8 bases not matched to a gene. The CDR3 consists of 14 residues. Germline-derived CDR1 and CDR2 are MNHEY and SVGAGI. Here the CDR3 reads CASRTDRGLSIQYF. Written as DNA, the CDR3 is TGTGCCAGCAGGACAGACAGGGGGCTGAGCATTCAGTACTTC.

The gene calls are TRBV5-4 and TRBJ2-5, with TRBD1 matching 7 bases. Germline CDR1 reads SGHNT; CDR2 reads YYREEE (reference sequence). The V segment lost 3 bases and the J segment 7 bases; nucleotides outside the gene matches: 12. This CDR3 has 15 amino acids. The CDR3 DNA sequence: TGTGCCAGCAGCTCCCCCACAGGGGACACTAGGACCCAGTACTTC. As protein: CASSSPTGDTRTQYF. Full variable domain (rest looked up from reference TRBV5-4 and TRBJ2-5): ETGVTQSPTHLIKTRGQQVTLRCSSQSGHNTVSWYQQALGQGPQFIFQYYREEENGRGNFPPRFSGLQFPNYSSELNVNALELDDSALYLCASSSPTGDTRTQYFGPGTRLLVL.

The chain recombines TRBV20-1 with TRBJ1-1; D gene uncertain. CDR3 length equals 10 residues. The V and J ends lost 3 bases and 11 bases respectively, with 10 bases between them. Germline loops: CDR1 DFQATT, CDR2 SNEGSKA (reference sequence). CDR3: CSASQSRAFF. The CDR3 DNA is TGCAGTGCTAGTCAGTCGAGGGCTTTCTTT.

The chain recombines TRBV11-1 with TRBJ2-1, with 10 bases identical to TRBD2. The CDR3 has 16 residues. Trimming took 3 bases from V and 4 from J; bases not matched to a gene: 6. Germline V lookup: CDR1 SGHAT, CDR2 FQDESV (reference sequence). CDR3 region: CASSFPPTSGYNEQFF. The CDR3 nucleotides are TGTGCCAGCAGCTTTCCCCCGACTAGCGGGTACAATGAGCAGTTCTTC.

V and J are TRBV5-1 and TRBJ1-1, with D possibly being TRBD1 (6 bases). Trimming shortened V by 4 bases and J by 1 base, and 11 bases separated the two germline ends. The CDR3 contains 14 residues. Germline-derived CDR1 and CDR2 are SGHRS and YFSETQ. The chain's CDR3 is CASSISTGNTEAFF. For the CDR3, the DNA is TGCGCCAGCAGCATATCGACAGGGAACACTGAAGCTTTCTTT.

The gene calls are TRBV21-1 and TRBJ2-1; the tabulated D call, TRBD2, remains unverified against the DNA. TRBV21-1 is a pseudogene. The CDR3 is 11 residues long. This CDR3 reads CASRGGSEQFF. CDR3 bases: TGTGCCAGTCGTGGGGGGAGCGAGCAGTTCTTC.

The rearrangement links TRBV24-1 to TRBJ2-3, with 8 positions matching TRBD1. Trimming cost V 10 bases and J 0 bases; bases outside gene matches: 11. Germline V gene lookup returns CDR1 KGHDR and CDR2 SFDVKD. The CDR3 runs to 16 residues. CDR3 in DNA: TGTGCCACTACGGGGGTGACAGGGGAAAGCACAGATACGCAGTATTTT. Residues: CATTGVTGESTDTQYF.

The chain recombines TRBV19 with TRBJ1-1; TRBD1 agrees at 10 bases. Unmatched junction bases numbered 4, after V lost 5 bases and J lost 4 bases. Germline CDR1 and CDR2: LNHDA and SQIVND (reference sequence). There are 14 residues in the CDR3. The CDR3 here is CASSPGQGLTEAFF. The DNA of the CDR3 is TGTGCCAGTAGTCCGGGACAGGGGCTCACTGAAGCTTTCTTT. The complete variable domain, with remaining parts taken from reference TRBV19 and TRBJ1-1, reads DGGITQSPKYLFRKEGQNVTLSCEQNLNHDAMYWYRQDPGQGLRLIYYSQIVNDFQKGDIAEGYSVSREKKESFPLTVTSAQKNPTAFYLCASSPGQGLTEAFFGQGTRLTVV.

The CDR3 DNA follows: TGTGCCAGCAGCCTCGTCTCCTACGAGCAGTACTTC. Its protein product is CASSLVSYEQYF. The rearrangement joins TRBV2 to TRBJ2-7; D not resolved. Trimming removed 6 bases from V and 0 bases from J, with 6 bases in between. The CDR3 totals 12 residues. Germline values: CDR1 SNHLY, CDR2 FYNNEI.

This chain's CDR3 is CAIQGNTEAFF. The CDR3 coding sequence is TGTGCCATCCAGGGGAACACTGAAGCTTTCTTT. The chain couples TRBV24-1 to TRBJ1-1, with D possibly being TRBD1 (5 bases). Germline V gene data show CDR1 as KGHDR and CDR2 as SFDVKD. V was pared by 11 bases and J by 1 base, with 7 bases between. The CDR3 extends over 11 amino acids.

This chain connects TRBV27 to TRBJ1-2, with 9 bases aligning to TRBD1. The junction had 5 bases not matched to a gene; V was cut back by 3 bases and J by 0 bases. Germline V gene sequence: CDR1 MNHEY, CDR2 SMNVEV (reference sequence). The CDR3 extends over 16 amino acids. The CDR3 sequence is CASSFRTGASNYGYTF. In nucleotides, the CDR3 is TGTGCCAGCAGTTTCAGGACAGGGGCTTCTAACTATGGCTACACCTTC.

This clone has a handful of counts. The V and J genes are TRBV19 and TRBJ2-7; 9 positions agree with TRBD1. CDR1 LNHDA and CDR2 SQIVND come from the germline V gene (reference sequence). The CDR3 runs 14 residues. V lost 3 bases and J lost 0; bases outside the gene matches: 0. The CDR3 coding sequence is TGTGCCAGTAGTATGGGACAGGGCTCCTACGAGCAGTACTTC. It encodes CASSMGQGSYEQYF.

V usage is TRBV6-5 and J usage is TRBJ2-1, with TRBD1 matching 12 bases. The CDR3 spans 13 residues. Trimming took 6 bases from V and 9 from J; bases not matched to a gene: 3. In germline, CDR1 is MNHEY, CDR2 SVGAGI. In nucleotides, the CDR3 is TGTGCCAGCAGCCGGGACAGGGGGCTTGAGCAGTTCTTC. Residues: CASSRDRGLEQFF.

This chain connects TRBV28 to TRBJ1-3; D unclear. Trimming removed 5 bases from V and 0 bases from J, with 11 bases in between. The CDR3 runs to 15 residues. The germline gives CDR1 MDHEN, CDR2 SYDVKM. The CDR3 loop reads CASSTVSLSGNTIYF. CDR3 DNA: TGTGCCAGCAGTACGGTGAGCCTCTCTGGAAACACCATATATTTT.

The genes are TRBV29-1 and TRBJ2-3, with a tentative D call TRBD2 (5 bases). This CDR3 spans 16 amino acids. In germline, CDR1 is SQVTM, CDR2 ANQGSEA. Trimming left V 4 bases short and J 3 bases short, with 20 bases between. For the CDR3, the DNA is TGCAGCGTTGGGGCCCTAGGTGGGAGTGGTACAGATACGCAGTATTTT. It translates to CSVGALGGSGTDTQYF.

V gene TRBV2 combines with J gene TRBJ2-1; TRBD2 matches at 9 bases. Germline CDR1 SNHLY, CDR2 FYNNEI. After removal of 6 bases from V and 5 bases from J, the junction contained 14 bases not matched to a gene. The CDR3 has 17 residues. The CDR3 DNA sequence: TGTGCCAGCAGACCCTTACGATCGGGACTAGCCCACAATGAGCAGTTCTTC. Its protein is CASRPLRSGLAHNEQFF.

J is TRBJ2-2 and V is TRBV5-1; TRBD1 aligns across 7 bases. Germline CDR1 is SGHRS and CDR2 is YFSETQ. The CDR3 sequence is 17 residues long. V lost 4 bases and J lost 2; bases outside the gene matches: 11. Here the CDR3 reads CASSVQGFGTNTGELFF. The CDR3 bases are TGCGCCAGCAGCGTACAGGGGTTTGGGACAAACACCGGGGAGCTGTTTTTT.

There are a few counts of this clone. The chain couples TRBV28 to TRBJ2-7, with 7 bases matching TRBD1. The CDR3 has 15 residues. From germline, CDR1 is MDHEN and CDR2 SYDVKM. V was clipped by 5 bases and J by 2 bases; unmatched bases: 9. The DNA of the CDR3 is TGTGCCAGCAGTCTAACAGGGGATTTTACCTACGAGCAGTACTTC. This encodes CASSLTGDFTYEQYF.